The 17 T cell receptor beta chains in this list originate from one sample, sequenced in a study of cytomegalovirus exposure and HLA in healthy donors. PCR primers comprised 60 Vbeta and 13 Jbeta primers. Data came from immunoSEQ multiplex PCR; TCRdb stores just in-frame clones and leaves some out. The data contain fewer than 110,000 clones, around 83% of them singletons. What was sequenced was PBMCs. These receptor sequences come from a man aged 25 to 45 in good health and CMV-seronegative.

This clone was recorded only once. The CDR3 DNA is TGTGCCAGCTCTACAGGGATGCACGAGCAGTACTTC. This encodes CASSTGMHEQYF. The chain uses TRBV10-3 and TRBJ2-7, with D maybe TRBD1 (6 bases). CDR3 length: 12 amino acids. The germline gives CDR1 ENHRY, CDR2 SYGVKD. Trimming shortened V by 10 bases and J by 5 bases, and 15 bases separated the two germline ends.

The rearrangement uses TRBV7-9 and TRBJ1-2, with 7 bases aligning to TRBD1. With 7 bases clipped from V and 8 bases from J, the junction kept 10 bases outside the gene matches. The CDR3 loop spans 13 amino acids. Germline V CDR1 and CDR2: SEHNR, FQNEAQ (reference sequence). This chain's CDR3 is CASNGQAFWGYTF. CDR3 DNA sequence: TGTGCCAGCAACGGACAGGCCTTCTGGGGCTACACCTTC.

This clone has just a few counts. The germline gene is not matched at one end of the junction; a read error may be the cause. This sequence joins TRBV28 and TRBJ1-5; D is undetermined. The CDR3 has 13 residues. Germline values: CDR1 MDHEN, CDR2 SYDVKM. CDR3 loop: CATSGGNNQPQHF. CDR3 nucleotide sequence: TGTGCCACCAGTGGAGGAAACAATCAGCCCCAGCATTTT.

The J gene is TRBJ1-2, the V gene TRBV30; D gene uncertain. The germline V gene has CDR1 GTSNPN and CDR2 SVGIG (reference sequence). The CDR3 extends over 10 amino acids. Trimming pared 4 bases from V and 10 bases from J, leaving 10 bases between. In DNA form, the CDR3 reads TGTGCCTGGATCGACACCAACTACACCTTC. Translated, it gives CAWIDTNYTF.

The rearrangement uses TRBV2 and TRBJ1-1; the D is unclear. The V end lost 7 bases, the J end lost 2 bases, and 17 bases lay between the germline ends. This CDR3 region has 15 residues. Germline V gene lookup returns CDR1 SNHLY and CDR2 FYNNEI. The CDR3 sequence: CASIRKGGVNTEAFF. For the CDR3, the DNA is TGTGCCAGCATTAGGAAGGGCGGGGTCAACACTGAAGCTTTCTTT.

V gene TRBV14 combines with J gene TRBJ2-3; TRBD2 might be the D (6 bases). The CDR3 has 13 residues. V shed 4 bases and J shed 13 bases, with 18 bases lying between them. Germline V CDR1 and CDR2: SGHDN, FVKESK. The CDR3, as DNA: TGTGCCAGCAGCCCCTCGGGAGCGGGCTTAGAGTATTTT. This gives the protein CASSPSGAGLEYF.

J is TRBJ1-5 and V is TRBV7-8; 10 positions agree with TRBD1. There are 16 residues in the CDR3. CDR1 is SGHVS and CDR2 is FQNEAQ in the germline V gene. Unmatched junction bases numbered 8, after V lost 5 bases and J lost 4 bases. The CDR3 nucleotides are TGTGCCAGCAGCCTGGACAGGGGGATCCCTAATCAGCCCCAGCATTTT. It codes for CASSLDRGIPNQPQHF.

This sequence joins TRBV19 and TRBJ1-2, with D perhaps matching TRBD1 (5 bases). The CDR3 loop spans 12 amino acids. In germline, CDR1 is LNHDA, CDR2 SQIVND (reference sequence). Trimming shortened V by 3 bases and J by 5 bases, and 7 bases separated the two germline ends. The CDR3 bases are TGTGCCAGTAGTATCCAGGGTTATGGCTACACCTTC. Amino acid sequence: CASSIQGYGYTF.

This chain connects TRBV5-8 to TRBJ1-1; D unresolved. V shed 9 bases and J shed 1 base, with 10 bases lying between them. CDR1 is SGHTS, CDR2 YDEGEE, per germline. CDR3 size: 12 residues. This chain's CDR3 is CATGEGNTEAFF. CDR3 DNA sequence: TGTGCCACCGGGGAGGGGAACACTGAAGCTTTCTTT. The whole variable domain, filled in from reference TRBV5-8 and TRBJ1-1, reads EAGVTQSPTHLIKTRGQQATLRCSPISGHTSVYWYQQALGLGLQFLLWYDEGEERNRGNFPPRFSGRQFPNYSSELNVNALELEDSALYLCATGEGNTEAFFGQGTRLTVV.

This sequence joins TRBV18 and TRBJ1-4, with 7 bases lining up with TRBD1. Trimming at V came to 4 bases and at J to 3 bases, leaving 2 bases not matched to a gene. CDR3 size: 14 residues. Germline values: CDR1 KGHSH, CDR2 LQKENI. DNA of the CDR3: TGTGCCAGCTCACTCGGGACAGCTAATGAAAAACTGTTTTTT. Translation gives CASSLGTANEKLFF. The full variable domain, with the rest looked up from reference TRBV18 and TRBJ1-4, is NAGVMQNPRHLVRRRGQEARLRCSPMKGHSHVYWYRQLPEEGLKFMVYLQKENIIDESGMPKERFSAEFPKEGPSILRIQQVVRGDSAAYFCASSLGTANEKLFFGSGTQLSVL.

The chain employs TRBV2 and TRBJ2-5; 7 nucleotides align to TRBD2. The V segment lost 3 bases and the J segment 4 bases; nucleotides outside the gene matches: 8. This CDR3 spans 15 amino acids. Germline-derived CDR1 and CDR2 are SNHLY and FYNNEI. The CDR3 protein is CASSDGGGPGETQYF. Here the CDR3 DNA reads TGTGCCAGCAGTGACGGGGGAGGGCCAGGAGAGACCCAGTACTTC.

In DNA, the CDR3 is TGCGCCAGCAGCCAAGAAGGATTCGCGGGGAAACAAGAGACCCAGTACTTC. Translation: CASSQEGFAGKQETQYF. The V and J genes are TRBV4-3 and TRBJ2-5, with D maybe TRBD2 (6 bases). V was trimmed by 0 bases and J by 2 bases, leaving 16 bases between them. The CDR3 sequence is 17 residues long. Germline assignment: CDR1 LGHNA and CDR2 YSLEER.

The V call is TRBV10-2, the J call TRBJ2-1, with TRBD2 matching 9 bases. V lost 9 bases, J lost 5 bases, and 11 bases stayed unmatched. The CDR3 runs 15 residues. Per germline, CDR1 WSHSY and CDR2 SAAADI. The CDR3 DNA reads TGCGCCAGTTCGTCGACTAGCGGCCTTAACAATGAGCAGTTCTTC. Protein sequence: CASSSTSGLNNEQFF.

The V call is TRBV4-1, the J call TRBJ2-7, with a tentative D call TRBD1 (6 bases). Trimming cost V 1 base and J 3 bases, with 10 bases left between them. Germline V gene data show CDR1 as MGHRA and CDR2 as YSYEKL. This CDR3 is built from 14 residues. The CDR3 spells CASSQVEGDYEQYF. The CDR3, as DNA: TGCGCCAGCAGCCAAGTAGAGGGGGACTACGAGCAGTACTTC.

The J gene is TRBJ2-7, the V gene TRBV5-5, with no clear D. Trimming left V 4 bases short and J 4 bases short, with 12 bases between. Germline loops: CDR1 SGHKS, CDR2 YYEKEE (reference sequence). This CDR3 has 13 residues. The CDR3 bases are TGTGCCAGCAGCGTCGTTATAGTATACGAGCAGTACTTC. Translated: CASSVVIVYEQYF.

This rearrangement joins TRBV2 to TRBJ2-3; D unclear. CDR3 length: 14 amino acids. Germline V gives CDR1 SNHLY, CDR2 FYNNEI. With 5 bases removed from V and 1 base from J, the gap between germline ends came to 10 bases. The chain's CDR3 is CASSPRLGTDTQYF. DNA of the CDR3: TGTGCCAGCAGTCCTAGGCTGGGCACAGATACGCAGTATTTT.

This clone was observed a handful of times. This chain uses TRBV6-1 with TRBJ2-2; no reliable D call. The ends were cut back, 4 bases at V and 6 bases at J, with 12 bases in the middle. Germline V gene sequence: CDR1 MNHNS, CDR2 SASEGT. The CDR3 sequence is 14 residues long. The CDR3 DNA follows: TGTGCCAGCAGTGCCGCTACAGAGCCCGGGGAGCTGTTTTTT. Translated, it gives CASSAATEPGELFF.